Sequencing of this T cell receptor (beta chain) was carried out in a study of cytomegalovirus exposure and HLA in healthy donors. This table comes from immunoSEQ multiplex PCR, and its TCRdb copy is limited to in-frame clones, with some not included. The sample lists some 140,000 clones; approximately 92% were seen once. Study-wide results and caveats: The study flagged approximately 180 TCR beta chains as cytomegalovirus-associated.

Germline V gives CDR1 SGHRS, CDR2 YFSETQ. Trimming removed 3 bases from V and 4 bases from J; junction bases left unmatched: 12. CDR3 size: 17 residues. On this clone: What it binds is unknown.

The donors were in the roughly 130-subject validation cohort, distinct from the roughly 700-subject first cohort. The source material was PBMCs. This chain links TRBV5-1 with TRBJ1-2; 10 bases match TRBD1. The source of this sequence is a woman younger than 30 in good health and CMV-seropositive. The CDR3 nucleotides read TGCGCCAGCAGCTCCAGACGACAGGGGGCGCCGGCCTATGGCTACACCTTC. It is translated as CASSSRRQGAPAYGYTF.